The sequence of this T cell receptor (beta chain) was determined in a study of T-cell memory formation after mild COVID-19. The overall study: Clusters were largely donor specific.

Study-level findings and limits: The authors did not confirm SARS-CoV-2 specificity of second-wave clones peaking day 37. Contracting CD4+ clones sat mainly in CM and EM; CD8+ in EMRA.

TCRdb analysed the 5' RACE reads with MiXCR anew, one entry per CDR3 protein. The top ten clones hold 3% to 4% of a sample with 150,000 or so distinct CDR3 sequences, around a tenth of them seen once. In regard to this clonotype: Its antigen remains unknown.

Sequenced material: PBMCs or a T cell subset sorted from them (not recorded which). This sequence originates from a man between 18 and 35 years old who had mild COVID-19 (a few samples of this study predate the infection). Cell type and time point are not known.

The CDR3 is CASSNPGTGLFF. CDR3 bases: TGTGCCAGCAGCAACCCCGGGACAGGGCTGTTTTTT. V is TRBV11-2 and J is TRBJ1-4, with 9 bases identical to TRBD1. Germline values: CDR1 SGHAT, CDR2 FQNNGV. Trimming at V came to 5 bases and at J to 14 bases, leaving 6 bases not matched to a gene. This CDR3 is 12 amino acids long.